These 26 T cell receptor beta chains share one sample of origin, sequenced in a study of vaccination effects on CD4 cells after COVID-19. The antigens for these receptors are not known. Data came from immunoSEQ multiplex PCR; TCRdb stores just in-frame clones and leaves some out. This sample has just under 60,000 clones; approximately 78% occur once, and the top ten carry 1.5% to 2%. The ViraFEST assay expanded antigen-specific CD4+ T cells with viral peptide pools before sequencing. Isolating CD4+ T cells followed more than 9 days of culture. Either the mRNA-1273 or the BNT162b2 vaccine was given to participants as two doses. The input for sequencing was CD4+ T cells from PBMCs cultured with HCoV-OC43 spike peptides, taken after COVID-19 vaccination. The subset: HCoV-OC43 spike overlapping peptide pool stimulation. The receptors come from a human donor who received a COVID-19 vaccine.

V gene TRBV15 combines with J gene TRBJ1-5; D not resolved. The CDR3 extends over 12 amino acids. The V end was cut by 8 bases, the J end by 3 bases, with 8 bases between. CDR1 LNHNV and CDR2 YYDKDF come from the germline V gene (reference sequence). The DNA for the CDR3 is TGTGCCACCGGGCCCTACAATCAGCCCCAGCATTTT. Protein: CATGPYNQPQHF.

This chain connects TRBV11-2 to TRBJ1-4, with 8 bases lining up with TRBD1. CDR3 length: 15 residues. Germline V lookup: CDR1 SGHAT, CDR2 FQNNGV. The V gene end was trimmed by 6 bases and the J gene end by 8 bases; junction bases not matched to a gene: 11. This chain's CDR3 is CASRSYRGAREKLFF. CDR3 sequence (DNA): TGTGCCAGCAGGTCCTACAGGGGGGCTCGGGAAAAACTGTTTTTT.

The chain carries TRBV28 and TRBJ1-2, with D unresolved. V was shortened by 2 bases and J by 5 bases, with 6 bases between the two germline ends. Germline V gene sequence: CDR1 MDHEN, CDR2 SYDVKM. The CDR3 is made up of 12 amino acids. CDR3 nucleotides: TGTGCCAGCAGTTTAAGGGCTTATGGCTACACCTTC. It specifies CASSLRAYGYTF.

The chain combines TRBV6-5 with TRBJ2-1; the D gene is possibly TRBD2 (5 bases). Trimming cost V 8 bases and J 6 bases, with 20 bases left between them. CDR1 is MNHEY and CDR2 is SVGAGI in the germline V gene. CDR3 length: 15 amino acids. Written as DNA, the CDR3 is TGTGCCAGCCATAGAAGCGGCCCAGCGTCCAATGAGCAGTTCTTC. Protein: CASHRSGPASNEQFF.

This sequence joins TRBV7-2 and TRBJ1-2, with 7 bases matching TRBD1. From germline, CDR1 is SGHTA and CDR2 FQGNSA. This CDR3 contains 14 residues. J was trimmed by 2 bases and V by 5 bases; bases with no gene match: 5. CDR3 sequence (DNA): TGTGCCAGCAGCCAGAGGGGACAGAACTATGGCTACACCTTC. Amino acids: CASSQRGQNYGYTF.

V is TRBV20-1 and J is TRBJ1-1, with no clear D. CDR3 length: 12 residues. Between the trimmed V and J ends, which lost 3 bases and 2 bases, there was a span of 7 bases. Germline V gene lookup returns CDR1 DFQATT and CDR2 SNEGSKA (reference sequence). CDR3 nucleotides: TGCAGTGCTAGTCGGTCTAACACTGAAGCTTTCTTT. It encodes CSASRSNTEAFF.

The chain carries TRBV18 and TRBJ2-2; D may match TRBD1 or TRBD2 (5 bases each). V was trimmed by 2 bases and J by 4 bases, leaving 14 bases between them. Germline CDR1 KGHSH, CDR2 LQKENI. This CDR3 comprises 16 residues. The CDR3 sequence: CASSPRGDSSTGELFF. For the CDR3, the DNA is TGTGCCAGCTCACCAAGGGGAGACTCGAGCACCGGGGAGCTGTTTTTT.

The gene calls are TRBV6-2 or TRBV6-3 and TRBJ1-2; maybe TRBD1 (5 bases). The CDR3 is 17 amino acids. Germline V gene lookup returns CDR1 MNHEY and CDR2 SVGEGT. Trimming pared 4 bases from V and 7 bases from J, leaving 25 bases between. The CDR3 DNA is TGTGCCAGCAGTTCCGACCGGGGCCGCATGGGGCAAGGTGGCTACACCTTC. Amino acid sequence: CASSSDRGRMGQGGYTF.

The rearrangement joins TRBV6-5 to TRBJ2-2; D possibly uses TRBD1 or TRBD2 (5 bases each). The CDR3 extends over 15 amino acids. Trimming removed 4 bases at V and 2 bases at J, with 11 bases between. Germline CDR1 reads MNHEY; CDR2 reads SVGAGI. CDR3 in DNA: TGTGCCAGCAGTTTCCGGGACGTAAACACCGGGGAGCTGTTTTTT. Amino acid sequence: CASSFRDVNTGELFF.

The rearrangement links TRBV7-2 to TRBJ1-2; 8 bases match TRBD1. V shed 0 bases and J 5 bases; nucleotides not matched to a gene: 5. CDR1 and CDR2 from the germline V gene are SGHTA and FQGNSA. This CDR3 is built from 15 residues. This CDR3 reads CASSLAGQGQYGYTF. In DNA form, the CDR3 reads TGTGCCAGCAGCTTAGCCGGACAGGGACAATATGGCTACACCTTC.

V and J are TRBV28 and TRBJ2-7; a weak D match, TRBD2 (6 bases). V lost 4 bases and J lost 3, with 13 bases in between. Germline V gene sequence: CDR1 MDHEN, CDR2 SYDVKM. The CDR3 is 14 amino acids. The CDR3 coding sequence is TGTGCCAGCAGTTCTACGGGACTGATCTACGAGCAGTACGTC. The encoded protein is CASSSTGLIYEQYV.

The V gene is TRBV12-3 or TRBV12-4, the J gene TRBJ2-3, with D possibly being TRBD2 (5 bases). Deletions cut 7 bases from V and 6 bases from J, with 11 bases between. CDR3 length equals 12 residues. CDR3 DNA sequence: TGTGCCAGCAAGAGGAGGTACGATACGCAGTATTTT. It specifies CASKRRYDTQYF.

CDR3 DNA: TGTGCCAGCAGCATACACCCGGGACAAGGAAACACTGAAGCTTTCTTT. This gives the protein CASSIHPGQGNTEAFF. The rearrangement links TRBV7-2 to TRBJ1-1; tentatively, D is TRBD1 (6 bases). Trimming removed 5 bases at V and 2 bases at J, with 18 bases between. The CDR3 is 16 amino acids. Germline V lookup: CDR1 SGHTA, CDR2 FQGNSA.

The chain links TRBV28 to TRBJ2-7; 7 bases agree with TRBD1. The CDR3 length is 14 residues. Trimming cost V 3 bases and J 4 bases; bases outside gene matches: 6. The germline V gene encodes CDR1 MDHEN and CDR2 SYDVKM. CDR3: CASSLGRGKYEQYV. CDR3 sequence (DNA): TGTGCCAGCAGTTTGGGCAGGGGGAAATACGAGCAGTACGTC.

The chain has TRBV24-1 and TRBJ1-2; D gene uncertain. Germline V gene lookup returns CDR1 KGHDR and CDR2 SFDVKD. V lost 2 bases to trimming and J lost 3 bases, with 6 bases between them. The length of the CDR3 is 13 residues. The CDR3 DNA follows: TGTGCCACCAGTGATTCGCAACACTATGGCTACACCTTC. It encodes CATSDSQHYGYTF.

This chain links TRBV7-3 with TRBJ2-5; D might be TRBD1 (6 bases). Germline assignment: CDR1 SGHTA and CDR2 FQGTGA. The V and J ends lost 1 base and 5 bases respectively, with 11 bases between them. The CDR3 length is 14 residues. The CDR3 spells CASSLRGPGETQYF. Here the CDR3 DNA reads TGTGCCAGCAGCTTAAGGGGGCCCGGGGAGACCCAGTACTTC.

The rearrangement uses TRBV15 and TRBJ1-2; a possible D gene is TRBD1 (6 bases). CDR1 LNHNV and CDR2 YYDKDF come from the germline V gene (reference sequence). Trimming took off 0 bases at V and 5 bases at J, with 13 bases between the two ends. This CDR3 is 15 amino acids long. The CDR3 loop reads CATSRDRLGAYGYTF. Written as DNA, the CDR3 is TGTGCCACCAGCAGAGATCGTCTGGGGGCGTATGGCTACACCTTC.

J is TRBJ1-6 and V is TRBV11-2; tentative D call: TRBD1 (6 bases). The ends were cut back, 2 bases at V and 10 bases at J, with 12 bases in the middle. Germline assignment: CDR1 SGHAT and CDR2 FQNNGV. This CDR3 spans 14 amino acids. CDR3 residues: CASSLQGPRSPLHF. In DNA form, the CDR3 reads TGTGCCAGCAGCTTACAGGGGCCGCGATCACCCCTCCACTTT.

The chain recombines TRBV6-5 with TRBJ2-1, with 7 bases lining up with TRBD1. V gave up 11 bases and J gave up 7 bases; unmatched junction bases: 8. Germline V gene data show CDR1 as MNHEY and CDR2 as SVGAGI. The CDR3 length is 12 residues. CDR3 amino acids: CAVTRQGNEQFF. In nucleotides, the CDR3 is TGTGCCGTCACCCGACAGGGAAATGAGCAGTTCTTC.

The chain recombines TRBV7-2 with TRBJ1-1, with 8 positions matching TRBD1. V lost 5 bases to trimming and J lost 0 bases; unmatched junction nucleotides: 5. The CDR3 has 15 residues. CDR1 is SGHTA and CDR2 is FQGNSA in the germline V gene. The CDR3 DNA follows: TGTGCCAGCAGCATAAGACAGGGGTTGAACACTGAAGCTTTCTTT. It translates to CASSIRQGLNTEAFF.

CDR3 protein: CASSKGQLSTNEKLFF. The DNA for the CDR3 is TGTGCCAGTAGTAAAGGACAGTTATCAACTAATGAAAAACTGTTTTTT. V usage is TRBV19 and J usage is TRBJ1-4; tentative D call: TRBD1 (6 bases). The CDR3 extends over 16 amino acids. Trimming removed 4 bases from V and 0 bases from J, with 12 bases in between. Germline V gives CDR1 LNHDA, CDR2 SQIVND (reference sequence).

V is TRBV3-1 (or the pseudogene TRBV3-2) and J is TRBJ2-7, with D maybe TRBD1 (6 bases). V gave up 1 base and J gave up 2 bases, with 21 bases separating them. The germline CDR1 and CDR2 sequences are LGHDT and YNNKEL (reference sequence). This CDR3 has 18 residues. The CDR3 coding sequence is TGTGCCAGCAGCCAAGGATCTCCCGGGGACAAAACAACCTACGAGCAGTACGTC. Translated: CASSQGSPGDKTTYEQYV.

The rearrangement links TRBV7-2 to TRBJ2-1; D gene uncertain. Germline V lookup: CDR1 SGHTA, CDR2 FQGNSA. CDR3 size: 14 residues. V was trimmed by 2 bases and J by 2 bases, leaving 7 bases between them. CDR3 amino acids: CASSLTRTYNEQFF. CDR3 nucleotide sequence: TGTGCCAGCAGCTTAACCCGCACCTACAATGAGCAGTTCTTC. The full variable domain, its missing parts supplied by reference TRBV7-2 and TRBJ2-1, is GAGVSQSPSNKVTEKGKDVELRCDPISGHTALYWYRQSLGQGLEFLIYFQGNSAPDKSGLPSDRFSAERTGGSVSTLTIQRTQQEDSAVYLCASSLTRTYNEQFFGPGTRLTVL.

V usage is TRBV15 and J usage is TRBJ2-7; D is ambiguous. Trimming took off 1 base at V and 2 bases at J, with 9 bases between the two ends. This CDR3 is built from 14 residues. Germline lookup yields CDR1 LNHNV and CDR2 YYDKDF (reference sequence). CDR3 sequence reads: CATSRGDTAYEQYV. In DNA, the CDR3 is TGTGCCACCAGCAGAGGAGACACTGCCTACGAGCAGTACGTC.

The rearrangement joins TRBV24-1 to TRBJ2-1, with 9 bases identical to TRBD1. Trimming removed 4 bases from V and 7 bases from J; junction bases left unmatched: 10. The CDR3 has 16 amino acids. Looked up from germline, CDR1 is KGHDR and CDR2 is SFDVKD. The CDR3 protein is CATSEKRGTGNNEQFF. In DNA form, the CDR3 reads TGTGCCACCAGTGAGAAGCGCGGGACAGGGAATAATGAGCAGTTCTTC.

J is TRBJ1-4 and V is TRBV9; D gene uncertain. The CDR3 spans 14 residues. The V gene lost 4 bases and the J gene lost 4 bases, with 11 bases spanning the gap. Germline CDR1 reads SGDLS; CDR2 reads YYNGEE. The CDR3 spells CASSPWGYNEKLFF. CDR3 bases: TGTGCCAGCAGCCCCTGGGGATATAATGAAAAACTGTTTTTT.